The TCR beta chain under discussion was sequenced for a study of T cell responses to AZD1222 COVID-19 vaccine. Study at large: Second doses were pooled across both intervals (about 4 or about 12 weeks). Study conclusions and caveats: Among spike-specific TCRs, nearly half reportedly target unmutated variant regions. Among vaccine-associated CD4 TCRs, coverage spanned spike, with dominance at 160-218 and 743-854. It should be noted that donors were predominantly white British and more often female, and clonal diversity was possibly underestimated.

Trimming left V 7 bases short and J 0 bases short, with 16 bases between. The CDR3 runs 16 residues. Notes on this clone: What it binds is not known.

Sequenced by immunoSEQ multiplex PCR; TCRdb stores in-frame clones only, minus some. The sample lists over 120,000 clones, 90% to 95% occurring once. The gene calls are TRBV23-1 and TRBJ1-3; TRBD1 is a possible D gene (5 bases). TRBV23-1 is recorded as an ORF, its role being uncertain. The sequence came from an adult in good health. Sequencing used peripheral blood, obtained on day 0 of AZD1222 vaccination. The CDR3 spells CASIGRAGASGNTIYF. The CDR3 coding sequence is TGCGCCAGCATTGGCAGGGCCGGGGCCTCTGGAAACACCATATATTTT.